These T cell receptor beta chains were read from a single sample in a study of CD8 T cells in Susac syndrome. TCRdb redid the calling of the immunoSEQ multiplex PCR reads with MiXCR, one entry per CDR3 protein. The sample has just over 150,000 distinct CDR3 sequences, about 95% seen once. The source material was CD4+ T cells from PBMCs. These TCRs come from a human donor with Susac syndrome. The CDR3 runs from the conserved cysteine through the conserved F or W. The order of the fields is V gene, clone size, J gene, D gene, CDR3 protein, CDR3 DNA. D genes are given only for firm matches. Rows give clone size only sometimes, using once, few, many, or a class for an expanded clone.

TRBV5-6	NA	TRBJ1-5	NA	CASSFGSSSNQPQHF	TGTGCCAGCAGCTTCGGTTCCTCTTCCAATCAGCCCCAGCATTTT
TRBV4-2	NA	TRBJ1-6	NA	CASSQEGRVSPLHF	TGTGCCAGCAGCCAAGAGGGGAGGGTTTCACCCCTCCACTTT
TRBV29-1	NA	TRBJ2-1	NA	CSVEGGAIYNEQFF	TGCAGCGTTGAGGGGGGGGCAATCTACAATGAGCAGTTCTTC
TRBV7-9	NA	TRBJ1-3	NA	CASSRGNTIYF	TGTGCCAGCAGCCGTGGAAACACCATATATTTT
TRBV21-1	NA	TRBJ2-5	NA	CASSKARQTQYF	TGTGCCAGCAGCAAAGCTCGGCAGACCCAGTACTTC
TRBV27	NA	TRBJ1-6	NA	CASSLSGQVNSPLHF	TGTGCCAGCAGTTTATCGGGACAAGTAAATTCACCCCTCCACTTT
TRBV20-1	NA	TRBJ1-4	TRBD1	CSASQGGNRNEKLFF	TGCAGTGCTAGCCAGGGGGGCAACCGTAATGAAAAACTGTTTTTT
TRBV4-1	NA	TRBJ2-3	TRBD1	CASSQDTPPTGNTQYF	TGCGCCAGCAGCCAAGACACACCTCCGACAGGGAATACGCAGTATTTT
TRBV14	NA	TRBJ2-2	TRBD1	CASSRQGGNTGELFF	TGTGCCAGCAGCCGACAGGGGGGGAACACCGGGGAGCTGTTTTTT
TRBV5-4	NA	TRBJ2-1	TRBD2	CASTLGGGRSYNEQFF	TGTGCCAGCACCTTGGGGGGGGGTCGCTCCTACAATGAGCAGTTCTTC
TRBV29-1	NA	TRBJ2-2	NA	CSVDPTGRTGELFF	TGCAGCGTCGACCCGACAGGACGGACCGGGGAGCTGTTTTTT
TRBV4-2	NA	TRBJ2-1	NA	CASSQNRAGEWIEQFF	TGTGCCAGCAGCCAAAATCGGGCAGGGGAGTGGATTGAGCAGTTCTTC
TRBV7-3	once	TRBJ2-2	TRBD2	CASSPNVLAGGNTGELFF	TGTGCCAGCAGCCCTAACGTCCTAGCGGGGGGAAACACCGGGGAGCTGTTTTTT
TRBV15	NA	TRBJ1-6	NA	CATSSRTGSYNSPLHF	TGTGCCACCAGCAGCAGGACGGGCTCCTATAATTCACCCCTCCACTTT
TRBV3-1	NA	TRBJ2-4	NA	CASSQVTGILAKNIQYF	TGTGCCAGCAGCCAAGTGACAGGTATCCTAGCCAAAAACATTCAGTACTTC
TRBV29-1	NA	TRBJ2-5	TRBD1	CSVESDRGRSETQYF	TGCAGCGTTGAATCGGACAGGGGGCGGTCGGAGACCCAGTACTTC
TRBV27	NA	TRBJ2-6	TRBD2	CASSGGVLTGANVLTF	TGTGCCAGTAGCGGGGGGGTTTTAACTGGGGCCAACGTCCTGACTTTC
TRBV19	once	TRBJ2-5	NA	CASSRSAGTLIQETQYF	TGTGCCAGTAGTCGTTCGGCCGGGACACTAATTCAAGAGACCCAGTACTTC
TRBV7-2	NA	TRBJ1-1	TRBD1	CASSKGQRNTEAFF	TGTGCCAGCAGCAAGGGACAGAGGAACACTGAAGCTTTCTTT
TRBV6-5	NA	TRBJ2-5	TRBD2	CASSLRRGGVAGDGETQYF	TGTGCCAGCAGTTTAAGGCGGGGGGGGGTAGCGGGCGACGGAGAGACCCAGTACTTC
TRBV7-3	NA	TRBJ1-1	NA	CASSLDGGTNTEAFF	TGTGCCAGCAGCTTAGATGGGGGGACCAACACTGAAGCTTTCTTT
TRBV12-3/TRBV12-4	few	TRBJ1-2	NA	CASSGEGYGYTF	TGTGCCAGTAGTGGGGAGGGCTATGGCTACACCTTC
TRBV19	NA	TRBJ2-2	NA	CASSPSGVGELFF	TGTGCCAGTAGTCCTTCCGGGGTCGGGGAGCTGTTTTTT
TRBV6-6	NA	TRBJ1-5	NA	CASTDRGGGEPQHF	TGTGCCAGCACCGACCGGGGGGGTGGGGAGCCCCAGCATTTT
TRBV20-1	NA	TRBJ2-5	NA	CSARDPGGGETQYF	TGCAGTGCTAGAGACCCCGGAGGAGGAGAGACCCAGTACTTC
TRBV3-1	NA	TRBJ2-7	NA	CASRRTGGQRYEQYF	TGTGCCAGCAGGCGAACAGGAGGACAGCGTTACGAGCAGTACTTC
TRBV24-1	NA	TRBJ2-7	TRBD2	CATSAAGSYEQYF	TGTGCCACCAGTGCAGCGGGGTCCTACGAGCAGTACTTC
TRBV3-1	NA	TRBJ2-1	TRBD2	CASSQLAGVREQFF	TGTGCCAGCAGCCAACTAGCGGGGGTGAGGGAGCAGTTCTTC
TRBV24-1	NA	TRBJ2-3	NA	CATSDARLGDTQYF	TGTGCCACCAGTGATGCCAGGTTAGGAGATACGCAGTATTTT
TRBV18	NA	TRBJ2-5	NA	CASSPPTGIETQYF	TGTGCCAGCTCACCACCGACGGGGATAGAGACCCAGTACTTC
TRBV29-1	NA	TRBJ1-1	TRBD1	CSGRQGSNTEAFF	TGCAGCGGCCGACAGGGTTCGAACACTGAAGCTTTCTTT
TRBV14	NA	TRBJ2-1	NA	CASSPTLKHTTFYNEQFF	TGTGCCAGCAGCCCCACCTTAAAGCATACTACTTTTTACAATGAGCAGTTCTTC
TRBV15	NA	TRBJ2-5	NA	CATSRERQETQYF	TGTGCCACCAGCAGAGAGCGCCAAGAGACCCAGTACTTC
TRBV25-1	NA	TRBJ2-5	NA	CASSENRAQETQYF	TGTGCCAGCAGTGAGAACAGAGCACAAGAGACCCAGTACTTC
TRBV11-2	NA	TRBJ1-3	NA	CASSSGTLNTIYF	TGTGCCAGCAGCTCGGGGACACTCAACACCATATATTTT
TRBV27	NA	TRBJ1-5	TRBD1	CASSLTGYSNQPQHF	TGTGCCAGCAGTTTGACAGGGTATAGCAATCAGCCCCAGCATTTT
TRBV7-2	once	TRBJ2-2	NA	CASSRDSDLTGELFF	TGTGCCAGCAGCAGGGACTCAGATCTAACCGGGGAGCTGTTTTTT
TRBV20-1	NA	TRBJ2-3	NA	CSARSYTDTQYF	TGCAGTGCCCGATCTTACACAGATACGCAGTATTTT
TRBV2	NA	TRBJ1-4	NA	CASSEGRGINEKLFF	TGTGCCAGCAGTGAAGGACGGGGGATTAATGAAAAACTGTTTTTT
TRBV20-1	once	TRBJ2-5	TRBD1	CSPRGRETQYF	TGCAGCCCCAGGGGGCGCGAGACCCAGTACTTC
TRBV20-1	NA	TRBJ2-1	TRBD2	CSAMTSGSYNEQFF	TGCAGTGCTATGACTAGCGGCTCCTACAATGAGCAGTTCTTC
TRBV6-4	NA	TRBJ1-1	TRBD1	CASRDRGNTEAFF	TGTGCCAGCAGGGACAGGGGGAACACTGAAGCTTTCTTT
TRBV6-5	NA	TRBJ2-7	NA	CASSYSVQGGYEQYF	TGTGCCAGCAGTTACTCAGTACAGGGTGGATACGAGCAGTACTTC
TRBV5-4	NA	TRBJ2-3	TRBD2	CASSTRTSGAADTQYF	TGTGCCAGCAGCACTCGGACTAGCGGGGCGGCAGATACGCAGTATTTT
TRBV29-1	NA	TRBJ1-6	TRBD1	CSVKTGSVYNSPLHF	TGCAGCGTTAAGACAGGGAGTGTCTATAATTCACCCCTCCACTTT
TRBV25-1	NA	TRBJ1-6	TRBD1	CASSEYGSGTGNSPLHF	TGTGCCAGCAGTGAATATGGGTCCGGGACAGGCAATTCACCCCTCCACTTT
TRBV9	NA	TRBJ2-7	NA	CASSVSGTRDEQYF	TGTGCCAGCAGCGTATCCGGGACCCGCGACGAGCAGTACTTC
TRBV4-1	NA	TRBJ2-1	NA	CASSQVRTFNEQFF	TGCGCCAGCAGCCAAGTAAGGACTTTCAATGAGCAGTTCTTC
TRBV5-4	NA	TRBJ1-1	NA	CASSDTRVNTEAFF	TGTGCCAGCAGCGATACCAGGGTGAACACTGAAGCTTTCTTT
TRBV18	few	TRBJ1-1	NA	CASSSDRNTEAFF	TGCGCCAGCAGCTCGGACAGGAACACTGAAGCTTTCTTT
TRBV29-1	NA	TRBJ1-3	NA	CSAGLPGNTIYF	TGCAGCGCTGGTCTCCCTGGAAACACCATATATTTT
TRBV9	once	TRBJ1-4	NA	CASSVSGTGNEKLFF	TGTGCCAGCAGCGTCTCCGGGACGGGTAATGAAAAACTGTTTTTT
TRBV20-1	NA	TRBJ2-3	TRBD2	CSAETSADTQYF	TGCAGTGCCGAGACTAGCGCAGATACGCAGTATTTT
TRBV29-1	NA	TRBJ2-7	TRBD2	CSVESGDEQYF	TGCAGCGTTGAGAGCGGGGACGAGCAGTACTTC